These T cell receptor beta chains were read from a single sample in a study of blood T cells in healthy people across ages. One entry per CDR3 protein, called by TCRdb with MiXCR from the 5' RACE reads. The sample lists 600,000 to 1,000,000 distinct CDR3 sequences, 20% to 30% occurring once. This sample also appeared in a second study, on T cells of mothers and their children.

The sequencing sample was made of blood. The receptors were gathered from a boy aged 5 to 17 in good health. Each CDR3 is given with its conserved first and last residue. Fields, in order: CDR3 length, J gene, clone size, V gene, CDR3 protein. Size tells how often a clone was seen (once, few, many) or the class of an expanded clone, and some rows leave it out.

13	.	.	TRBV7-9	CASSLYSLHEQFF
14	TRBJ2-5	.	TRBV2	CASSHTGKQETQYF
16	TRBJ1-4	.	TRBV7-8	CASSLAGGGSGEKLFF
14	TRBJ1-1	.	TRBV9	CASSVVGSYTEAFF
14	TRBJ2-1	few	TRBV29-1	CSATGTPSFDEQFF
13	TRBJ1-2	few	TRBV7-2	CASSGTGVFGYTF
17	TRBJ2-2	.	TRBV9	CASSVDRSRSNTGELFF
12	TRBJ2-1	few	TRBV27	CASSLGVAEQFF
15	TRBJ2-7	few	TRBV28	CASRRTVESSYEQYF
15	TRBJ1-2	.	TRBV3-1	CASSQAGQGLAGYTF
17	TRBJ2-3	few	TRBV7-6	CASSWGLAGGDTDTQYF
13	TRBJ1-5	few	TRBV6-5	CASSYQSTGPQHF
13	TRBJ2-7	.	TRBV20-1	CSPRTPSGYEQYF
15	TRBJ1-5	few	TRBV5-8	CASSLDWGIDQPQHF
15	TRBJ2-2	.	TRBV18	CASSPRATNTGELFF
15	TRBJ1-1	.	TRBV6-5	CASRPIGGLNTEAFF
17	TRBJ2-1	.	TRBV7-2	CASSPTVAGGPRGEQFF
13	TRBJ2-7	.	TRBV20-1	CSASSDLTYEQYF
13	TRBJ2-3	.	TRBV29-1	CSVRGRNTDTQYF
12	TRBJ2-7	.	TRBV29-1	CSVGTVSYEQYF
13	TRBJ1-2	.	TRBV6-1	CASRMSTGLGYTF
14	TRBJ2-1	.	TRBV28	CASSSGLAFNEQFF
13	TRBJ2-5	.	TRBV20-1	CSAVPRSQETQYF
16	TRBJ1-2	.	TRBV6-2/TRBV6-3	CASSYVGTGRGYGYTF
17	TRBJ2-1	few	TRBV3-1	CATSRGGFGSGTNEQFF